The T cell receptor beta chain described here comes from a study of CD8 T cells in Susac syndrome. It was with random hexamers that roughly 0.45 to 1 ug RNA was reverse transcribed. TCRdb ran MiXCR on the immunoSEQ multiplex PCR reads and lists one entry per CDR3 protein. Altogether some 77,000 distinct CDR3 sequences are present, about 93% being singletons, with the ten largest covering around 0.52%. The CDR3 spans 15 residues. V trimming: 6 bases; J trimming: 0 bases; junction bases outside the gene matches: 3. CDR1 and CDR2 from the germline V gene are MNHEY and SVGEGT. The rearrangement uses TRBV6-2 or TRBV6-3 and TRBJ2-2; 8 bases align to TRBD1. The sequenced sample consisted of CD4+ T cells from PBMCs. This clonotype was sampled from a human donor with Susac syndrome. DNA for the CDR3: TGTGCCAGCAGACGGGACAGGACGAACACCGGGGAGCTGTTTTTT. Translated, it gives CASRRDRTNTGELFF.